This T cell receptor beta chain was recorded in a study of blood T cells in healthy people across ages. In the study overall: Capturing about one barcoded beta molecule per two T cells was achieved by template switching.

As to this clonotype: The antigen is undetermined.

Trimming at V came to 0 bases and at J to 4 bases, leaving 6 bases not matched to a gene. The germline CDR1 and CDR2 sequences are DFQATT and SNEGSKA (reference sequence). This CDR3 has 15 residues. Points from the study as a whole: As age increased, TCR beta diversity per million T cells fell in a roughly linear fashion. There was no known CMV status for donors, so expanded clonotype changes were possibly confounded.

Using a J-beta primer mix together with a sample-barcoded 5' primer, a second PCR was run for about 6 to 11 cycles. TCRdb fed the 5' RACE reads into MiXCR, producing one record per CDR3 protein. The repertoire has some 1.1 million distinct CDR3 sequences, more than 30% of them found once; the top ten carry 10% to 15%. Per individual sample, total RNA of at least 5 micrograms was extracted. Sequencing was carried out using blood. This chain connects TRBV20-1 to TRBJ1-2, with 9 bases identical to TRBD1. The clonotype comes from a man between 18 and 29 years old in good health. CDR3 sequence (DNA): TGCAGTGCTAGAGAGGCGGGGACAGGGATCTATGGCTACACCTTC. Translation: CSAREAGTGIYGYTF.